The 9 T cell receptor beta chains listed next were all sequenced from one sample in a study of T cell repertoires in aging, cancer and after chemotherapy. Peripheral blood genomic DNA, not sorted cells or RNA, was the template. A mixed TRB-A/B primer pool amplified rearranged TRB by multiplex touch-down PCR. A single record per CDR3 protein comes from TCRdb applying MiXCR to the multiplex PCR reads. The sample holds about 13,000 distinct CDR3 sequences, less than 40% seen once. The sequenced material came from blood. Receptors were obtained from a human donor in good health. The donor label of this sample is uncertain.

This chain joins TRBV12-3 or TRBV12-4 and TRBJ2-7; TRBD1 matches at 8 bases. V was clipped by 2 bases and J by 4 bases; unmatched bases: 7. CDR3 length: 15 amino acids. The CDR3 bases are TGTGCCAGCAGTTTATTTGGGACAGGACTTTACGAGCAGTACTTC. Translated: CASSLFGTGLYEQYF.

This clonotype turned up a few times. The rearrangement links TRBV6-5 to TRBJ2-7; TRBD1 aligns across 7 bases. Germline CDR1 reads MNHEY; CDR2 reads SVGAGI. V was clipped by 8 bases and J by 2 bases; unmatched bases: 9. CDR3 size: 14 residues. The CDR3 sequence: CASGDSLPPYEQYF. In nucleotides, the CDR3 is TGTGCCAGCGGGGACAGCCTTCCCCCCTACGAGCAGTACTTC.

This clonotype has more than one count but fewer than ten. The gene calls are TRBV6-5 and TRBJ2-7, with D hard to call. The CDR3 is made up of 16 amino acids. Germline V lookup: CDR1 MNHEY, CDR2 SVGAGI. Trimming removed 0 bases from V and 1 base from J, with 13 bases in between. The CDR3 here is CASSYSTLPRSYEQYF. The CDR3 coding sequence is TGTGCCAGCAGTTACTCGACACTCCCTAGGTCCTACGAGCAGTACTTC.

Worth noting for this clonotype: The junction departs from germline at one end; a sequencing error may be responsible. V is TRBV6-5 and J is TRBJ1-4, with D possibly TRBD1 on 5 matching bases. Germline V CDR1 and CDR2: MNHEY, SVGAGI. There are 15 residues in the CDR3. CDR3 coding DNA: TGTGCCACCAGTCCCCAGGGAGGCTTGGATGAAAAACTGTTTTTT. Its protein product is CATSPQGGLDEKLFF.

This clonotype was seen a few times. The chain combines TRBV29-1 with TRBJ1-2; maybe TRBD1 (5 bases). V was shortened by 7 bases and J by 6 bases, with 12 bases between the two germline ends. The CDR3 extends over 11 amino acids. Per the germline V gene, CDR1 is SQVTM and CDR2 is ANQGSEA. This CDR3 is CSAGGGNGYTF. For the CDR3, the DNA is TGCAGCGCTGGGGGGGGGAATGGCTACACCTTC.

This clonotype showed up just a few times. The rearrangement joins TRBV10-3 to TRBJ2-3, with no clear D. Germline V CDR1 and CDR2: ENHRY, SYGVKD. The CDR3 covers 14 residues. Trimming left V 3 bases short and J 0 bases short, with 7 bases between. CDR3 protein: CAISESFSTDTQYF. The CDR3 nucleotides are TGTGCCATCAGTGAAAGTTTTAGCACAGATACGCAGTATTTT.

This clonotype has just a few counts. The V call is TRBV11-3, the J call TRBJ2-1, with TRBD1 matching over 9 bases. After removal of 4 bases from V and 6 bases from J, the junction contained 4 bases not matched to a gene. The germline V gene has CDR1 SGHNT and CDR2 YENEEA. CDR3 length equals 14 residues. CDR3: CASSWTGAGNEQFF. The CDR3 bases are TGTGCCAGCAGCTGGACAGGGGCGGGCAATGAGCAGTTCTTC.

The chain is built from TRBV27 and TRBJ2-1, with D uncertain. Trimming removed 5 bases from V and 9 bases from J, with 14 bases in between. The germline gives CDR1 MNHEY, CDR2 SMNVEV (reference sequence). CDR3 length equals 13 residues. CDR3 in DNA: TGTGCCAGCAGTAGAGATCAGGCCTTTGAGCAGTTCTTC. Translation gives CASSRDQAFEQFF.

In the case of this clonotype: This may come from a read error, since a much larger clone is one base off. The rearrangement joins TRBV29-1 to TRBJ1-1, with D unclear. The germline gives CDR1 SQVTM, CDR2 ANQGSEA. This CDR3 is built from 12 residues. The V end lost 1 base, the J end lost 8 bases, and 11 bases lay between the germline ends. The CDR3 region is CSVEVSEIEAFF. The CDR3 DNA sequence: TGCAGCGTTGAAGTATCGGAGATCGAAGCTTTCTTT.